This passage covers 32 T cell receptor beta chains from one sample sequenced in a study of cytotoxic CD8 clonotypes in ibrutinib-treated CLL. This table comes from immunoSEQ multiplex PCR, and its TCRdb copy is limited to in-frame clones, with some not included. The sample has over 95,000 clones; approximately 58% are singletons. The sequences come from PBMCs, collected after 24 months of ibrutinib treatment. The receptors here all came from a human donor with chronic lymphocytic leukemia.

The chain uses TRBV4-3 and TRBJ2-6, with unresolved D. Between the trimmed V and J ends, which lost 0 bases and 1 base, there was a span of 7 bases. Germline V gives CDR1 LGHNA, CDR2 YSLEER. This CDR3 is built from 16 residues. The DNA of the CDR3 is TGCGCCAGCAGCCAAGATTTCCATTCTGGGGCCAACGTCCTGACTTTC. This gives the protein CASSQDFHSGANVLTF.

This chain links TRBV30 with TRBJ2-5; possible D gene TRBD2, 6 bases. The germline V gene encodes CDR1 GTSNPN and CDR2 SVGIG (reference sequence). Trimming left V 3 bases short and J 8 bases short, with 16 bases between. CDR3 length: 13 residues. CDR3 protein: CAWRLALSPTQYF. As DNA, the CDR3 is TGTGCCTGGAGACTAGCCCTATCCCCCACCCAGTACTTC. Looking up the rest from reference TRBV30 and TRBJ2-5 gives the full variable domain: SQTIHQWPATLVQPVGSPLSLECTVEGTSNPNLYWYRQAAGRGLQLLFYSVGIGQISSEVPQNLSASRPQDRQFILSSKKLLLSDSGFYLCAWRLALSPTQYFGPGTRLLVL.

V is TRBV9 and J is TRBJ1-1; D is unresolved. The CDR3 runs to 14 residues. The V and J ends lost 0 bases and 6 bases respectively, with 12 bases between them. Germline-derived CDR1 and CDR2 are SGDLS and YYNGEE. DNA for the CDR3: TGTGCCAGCAGCGTAGTGGCGGGGAGGGCTGAAGCTTTCTTT. This sequence encodes CASSVVAGRAEAFF.

This chain links TRBV7-2 with TRBJ2-7, with D unclear. In germline, CDR1 is SGHTA, CDR2 FQGNSA. V was clipped by 0 bases and J by 3 bases, with 6 bases between them. This CDR3 region has 13 residues. For the CDR3, the DNA is TGTGCCAGCAGCTTAGCGGGCCTCTACGAGCAGTACTTC. Its protein is CASSLAGLYEQYF.

This clone was detected only once. V usage is TRBV7-2 and J usage is TRBJ1-1, with 8 bases identical to TRBD1. CDR1 is SGHTA and CDR2 is FQGNSA in the germline V gene. This CDR3 is 14 amino acids long. The V segment lost 5 bases and the J segment 6 bases; nucleotides outside the gene matches: 8. In nucleotides, the CDR3 is TGTGCCAGCAGCCCTACCCGGGACAGGCCTGAAGCTTTCTTT. Amino acids: CASSPTRDRPEAFF.

This rearrangement joins TRBV10-3 to TRBJ1-5; tentatively, D is TRBD1 (6 bases). Per germline, CDR1 ENHRY and CDR2 SYGVKD. The CDR3 has 15 residues. This CDR3 reads CARGRGHNSNQPQHF. CDR3 sequence (DNA): TGTGCTCGGGGGCGGGGACACAATAGCAATCAGCCCCAGCATTTT.

This chain links TRBV7-3 with TRBJ2-1; D remains ambiguous. CDR1 and CDR2 from the germline V gene are SGHTA and FQGTGA. This CDR3 contains 15 residues. The V end lost 2 bases, the J end lost 2 bases, and 10 bases lay between the germline ends. CDR3: CASSLEAGPYNEQFF. The CDR3 coding sequence is TGTGCCAGCAGCTTAGAGGCCGGGCCCTACAATGAGCAGTTCTTC.

The rearrangement links TRBV30 to TRBJ1-6; 7 bases line up with TRBD1. V shed 3 bases and J 7 bases; nucleotides not matched to a gene: 12. The CDR3 loop spans 16 amino acids. The V gene's germline CDR1 is GTSNPN and CDR2 SVGIG (reference sequence). The CDR3 DNA is TGTGCCTGGAGCAGAGGGGGAGGGGGCCACAATTCACCCCTCCACTTT. This sequence encodes CAWSRGGGGHNSPLHF. Together with reference TRBV30 and TRBJ1-6, the CDR3 gives the full variable domain: SQTIHQWPATLVQPVGSPLSLECTVEGTSNPNLYWYRQAAGRGLQLLFYSVGIGQISSEVPQNLSASRPQDRQFILSSKKLLLSDSGFYLCAWSRGGGGHNSPLHFGNGTRLTVT.

V is TRBV6-6 and J is TRBJ1-3; D gene ambiguous. Per germline, CDR1 MNHNY and CDR2 SVGAGI (reference sequence). Between the trimmed V and J ends, which lost 7 bases and 5 bases, there was a span of 6 bases. The CDR3 consists of 11 residues. DNA for the CDR3: TGTGCCAGCATATCGAGAAACACCATATATTTT. Protein product: CASISRNTIYF.

This rearrangement joins TRBV29-1 to TRBJ1-2; possible D gene TRBD1, 5 bases. V dropped 4 bases and J dropped 8 bases, with 17 bases sitting between them. The germline CDR1 and CDR2 sequences are SQVTM and ANQGSEA. The CDR3 extends over 13 amino acids. The CDR3 sequence is CSVVMISGLGYTF. CDR3 sequence (DNA): TGCAGCGTTGTTATGATTTCGGGGCTGGGCTACACCTTC.

Only a few counts were recorded for this clone. In DNA, the CDR3 is TGTGCCAGCACGGTAGCGGGGCGTAGCACAGATACGCAGTATTTT. Translating it yields CASTVAGRSTDTQYF. V and J are TRBV6-6 and TRBJ2-3; 8 bases match TRBD2. Germline CDR1 MNHNY, CDR2 SVGAGI (reference sequence). With V trimmed by 7 bases and J by 0 bases, 6 bases remained unmatched. The CDR3 runs to 15 residues.

The rearrangement uses TRBV29-1 and TRBJ2-5, with TRBD2 identical over 7 bases. The germline V gene has CDR1 SQVTM and CDR2 ANQGSEA. The CDR3 totals 12 residues. V lost 4 bases to trimming and J lost 4 bases; unmatched junction nucleotides: 3. The CDR3 loop reads CSVVAGAETQYF. Written as DNA, the CDR3 is TGCAGCGTTGTGGCGGGAGCAGAGACCCAGTACTTC.

This clone was seen many times. The genes are TRBV7-9 and TRBJ1-2; the D gene is possibly TRBD1 (5 bases). The CDR3 has 13 amino acids. CDR1 is SEHNR and CDR2 is FQNEAQ in the germline V gene (reference sequence). The V gene lost 2 bases and the J gene lost 5 bases, with 9 bases spanning the gap. The CDR3 DNA reads as TGTGCCAGCAGCTTACGGCAGGGATATGGCTACACCTTC. Translating gives CASSLRQGYGYTF.

The CDR3 region has the DNA TGTGCCAGCAGTCAACCGGGTGGGACGTGGAGTCTGTACTTC. It yields the protein CASSQPGGTWSLYF. The J gene is TRBJ2-7, the V gene TRBV28; D is possibly TRBD1 or TRBD2 (5 bases each). There are 14 residues in the CDR3. Trimming pared 5 bases from V and 12 bases from J, leaving 23 bases between. Germline-derived CDR1 and CDR2 are MDHEN and SYDVKM.

The rearrangement joins TRBV11-3 to TRBJ2-2; 9 positions match TRBD2. Looked up from germline, CDR1 is SGHNT and CDR2 is YENEEA. The CDR3 sequence is 15 residues long. Unmatched junction bases numbered 2, after V lost 5 bases and J lost 1 base. CDR3 in amino acids: CASSGSGGNTGELFF. Written as DNA, the CDR3 is TGTGCCAGCAGCGGTAGCGGGGGGAACACCGGGGAGCTGTTTTTT.

This chain links TRBV6-5 with TRBJ2-7; D not certain. The CDR3 has 13 amino acids. Germline CDR1 and CDR2: MNHEY and SVGAGI. V dropped 2 bases and J dropped 0 bases, with 5 bases sitting between them. CDR3 in DNA: TGTGCCAGCAGTTACCCTATCTCCTACGAGCAGTACTTC. Protein sequence: CASSYPISYEQYF.

The chain couples TRBV5-1 to TRBJ2-2; D is possibly TRBD2 (6 bases). Trimming stripped 6 bases from V and 3 bases from J, with 6 bases between. The germline V gene has CDR1 SGHRS and CDR2 YFSETQ. The CDR3 is 12 amino acids. The CDR3 region is CASTGDTGELFF. DNA for the CDR3: TGCGCCAGCACGGGGGACACCGGGGAGCTGTTTTTT. The variable domain in full, completed from reference TRBV5-1 and TRBJ2-2, reads KAGVTQTPRYLIKTRGQQVTLSCSPISGHRSVSWYQQTPGQGLQFLFEYFSETQRNKGNFPGRFSGRQFSNSRSEMNVSTLELGDSALYLCASTGDTGELFFGEGSRLTVL.

The rearrangement joins TRBV28 to TRBJ1-6; D is perhaps TRBD1 (5 bases). CDR3 length equals 15 residues. Germline V gene data show CDR1 as MDHEN and CDR2 as SYDVKM. V shed 6 bases and J shed 3 bases, with 12 bases lying between them. The CDR3 loop is CASRSGTVYNSPLHF. The CDR3, as DNA: TGTGCCAGCAGATCCGGGACGGTCTATAATTCACCCCTCCACTTT.

The chain combines TRBV7-9 with TRBJ2-5; D is perhaps TRBD1 (6 bases). Germline CDR1 SEHNR, CDR2 FQNEAQ (reference sequence). The V end lost 6 bases, the J end lost 5 bases, and 13 bases lay between the germline ends. This CDR3 spans 13 amino acids. The CDR3 nucleotides are TGTGCCAGCAGACAGGGAGTATCGGAGACCCAGTACTTC. Translation: CASRQGVSETQYF.

Points on this clone: Germline is not matched at one junction end, which may reflect a read error. The chain employs TRBV7-9 and TRBJ2-7, with D perhaps TRBD2 (5 bases). CDR3 length: 12 amino acids. Germline loops: CDR1 SEHNR, CDR2 FQNEAQ (reference sequence). CDR3 residues: CACSRTAYEQYF. CDR3 DNA: TGTGCCTGCAGTAGGACTGCCTACGAGCAGTACTTC. The entire variable domain, with the rest obtained from reference TRBV7-9 and TRBJ2-7, is as follows: DTGVSQNPRHKITKRGQNVTFRCDPISEHNRLYWYRQTLGQGPEFLTYFQNEAQLEKSRLLSDRFSAERPKGSFSTLEIQRTEQGDSAMYLCACSRTAYEQYFGPGTRLTVT.

The chain has TRBV7-3 and TRBJ1-3, with 11 bases matching TRBD1. V shed 5 bases, J shed 4 bases, and the junction held 7 bases outside the gene matches. The CDR3 is 16 amino acids. Germline CDR1 SGHTA, CDR2 FQGTGA. In DNA, the CDR3 is TGTGCCAGCAGCGCTCAGGACAGGGGGCACGGAAACACCATATATTTT. Its protein is CASSAQDRGHGNTIYF.

The V call is TRBV25-1, the J call TRBJ1-2; no definite D call. From germline, CDR1 is MGHDK and CDR2 SYGVNS. The V gene lost 1 base and the J gene lost 4 bases, with 13 bases spanning the gap. CDR3 length: 15 residues. The CDR3 nucleotides read TGTGCCAGCAGTGAATTGAAAGGTCAGAGCTATGGCTACACCTTC. This encodes CASSELKGQSYGYTF.

This clone has more than one count but fewer than ten. J is TRBJ1-5 and V is TRBV6-1; D ambiguous. The CDR3 is made up of 12 amino acids. Germline V lookup: CDR1 MNHNS, CDR2 SASEGT. V was shortened by 4 bases and J by 1 base, with 2 bases between the two germline ends. The DNA for the CDR3 is TGTGCCAGCAGTGTAAGCAATCAGCCCCAGCATTTT. Protein: CASSVSNQPQHF.

The genes are TRBV6-6 and TRBJ1-6; no reliable D call. The CDR3 has 13 amino acids. Trimming removed 2 bases at V and 9 bases at J, with 8 bases between. Germline lookup yields CDR1 MNHNY and CDR2 SVGAGI (reference sequence). The CDR3: CASSYRDSSPLHF. In nucleotides, the CDR3 is TGTGCCAGCAGTTACAGGGATAGTTCACCCCTCCACTTT.

J is TRBJ2-2 and V is TRBV5-4; the D gene is possibly TRBD2 (5 bases). This CDR3 spans 14 amino acids. Trimming pared 5 bases from V and 0 bases from J, leaving 8 bases between. CDR1 is SGHNT and CDR2 is YYREEE in the germline V gene (reference sequence). DNA for the CDR3: TGTGCCAGCAGGAGAGCGGCGAACACCGGGGAGCTGTTTTTT. Translating it yields CASRRAANTGELFF.

The rearrangement links TRBV29-1 to TRBJ1-2; D not certain. Germline CDR1 and CDR2: SQVTM and ANQGSEA. CDR3 length: 15 residues. V lost 7 bases to trimming and J lost 0 bases, with 18 bases between them. CDR3 DNA sequence: TGCAGCGCCATTATCGGTCGTCCCCCTAACTATGGCTACACCTTC. It codes for CSAIIGRPPNYGYTF.

This chain links TRBV5-1 with TRBJ2-2; 8 positions agree with TRBD1. The CDR3 spans 14 residues. V shed 7 bases and J 3 bases; nucleotides not matched to a gene: 5. Germline CDR1 and CDR2: SGHRS and YFSETQ. For the CDR3, the DNA is TGCGCCAGCGCTTCACAGGGGGACACCGGGGAGCTGTTTTTT. This translates into CASASQGDTGELFF.

J is TRBJ2-3 and V is TRBV28, with 12 bases identical to TRBD2. From germline, CDR1 is MDHEN and CDR2 SYDVKM. CDR3 length: 13 residues. V was clipped by 9 bases and J by 3 bases; unmatched bases: 1. The CDR3: CASTSGGTDTQYF. CDR3 DNA sequence: TGTGCCAGTACTAGCGGGGGGACAGATACGCAGTATTTT.

The chain couples TRBV5-4 to TRBJ1-4, with TRBD1 matching 11 bases. There are 15 residues in the CDR3. The germline gives CDR1 SGHNT, CDR2 YYREEE (reference sequence). The J segment lost 7 bases and the V segment lost 4 bases, leaving 6 bases of the junction unmatched. For the CDR3, the DNA is TGTGCCAGCAGCGGGGGGACAGGGGGTGGTGAAAAACTGTTTTTT. This translates into CASSGGTGGGEKLFF.

V usage is TRBV29-1 and J usage is TRBJ2-2; a weak D match, TRBD1 (6 bases). This CDR3 contains 13 residues. Trimming took off 7 bases at V and 1 base at J, with 10 bases between the two ends. Germline lookup yields CDR1 SQVTM and CDR2 ANQGSEA. CDR3 DNA sequence: TGCAGCGCGACAGGAATGAACACCGGGGAGCTGTTTTTT. It specifies CSATGMNTGELFF.

The sample holds a few counts of this clone. The chain is built from TRBV15 and TRBJ2-3; 11 positions match TRBD2. Germline values: CDR1 LNHNV, CDR2 YYDKDF (reference sequence). The CDR3 spans 14 residues. V dropped 5 bases and J dropped 5; count of bases not matched to a gene: 3. Here the CDR3 DNA reads TGTGCCACCAGCCAGACTAGCGGGGTAGATACGCAGTATTTT. It yields the protein CATSQTSGVDTQYF.

The V and J genes are TRBV6-5 and TRBJ1-1, with unresolved D. With 6 bases removed from V and 2 bases from J, the gap between germline ends came to 10 bases. CDR3 size: 13 residues. Germline values: CDR1 MNHEY, CDR2 SVGAGI. The CDR3 DNA reads as TGTGCCAGCAGATGGATGGTTAACACTGAAGCTTTCTTT. It specifies CASRWMVNTEAFF.